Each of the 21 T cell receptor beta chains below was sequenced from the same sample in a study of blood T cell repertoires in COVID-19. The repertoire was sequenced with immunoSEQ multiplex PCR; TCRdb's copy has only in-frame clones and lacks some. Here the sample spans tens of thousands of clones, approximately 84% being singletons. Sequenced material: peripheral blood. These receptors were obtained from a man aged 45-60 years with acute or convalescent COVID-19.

CDR3 coding DNA: TGCAGTGCTAGTTCTAGCGGGAGTTTCCACGAGCAGTACTTC. Translating it yields CSASSSGSFHEQYF. The V gene is TRBV20-1, the J gene TRBJ2-7; TRBD2 aligns across 10 bases. The ends lost 3 bases at V and 5 bases at J; junction bases unmatched: 7. Looked up from germline, CDR1 is DFQATT and CDR2 is SNEGSKA (reference sequence). The CDR3 has 14 amino acids.

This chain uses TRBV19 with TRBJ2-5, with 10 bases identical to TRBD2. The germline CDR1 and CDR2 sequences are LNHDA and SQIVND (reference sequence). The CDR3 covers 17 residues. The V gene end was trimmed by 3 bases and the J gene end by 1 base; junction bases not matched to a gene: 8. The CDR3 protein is CASSIGQVAGGQETQYF. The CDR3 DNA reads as TGTGCCAGTAGTATCGGCCAAGTAGCGGGGGGCCAAGAGACCCAGTACTTC. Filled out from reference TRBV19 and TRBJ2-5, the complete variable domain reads DGGITQSPKYLFRKEGQNVTLSCEQNLNHDAMYWYRQDPGQGLRLIYYSQIVNDFQKGDIAEGYSVSREKKESFPLTVTSAQKNPTAFYLCASSIGQVAGGQETQYFGPGTRLLVL.

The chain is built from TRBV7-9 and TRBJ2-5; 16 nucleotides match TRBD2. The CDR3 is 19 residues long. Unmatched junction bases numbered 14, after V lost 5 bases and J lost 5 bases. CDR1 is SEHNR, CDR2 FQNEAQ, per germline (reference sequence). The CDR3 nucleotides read TGTGCCAGCAGCGCGAGAGCCGGGACTAGCGGGGGGGCCGGTGAGACCCAGTACTTC. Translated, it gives CASSARAGTSGGAGETQYF.

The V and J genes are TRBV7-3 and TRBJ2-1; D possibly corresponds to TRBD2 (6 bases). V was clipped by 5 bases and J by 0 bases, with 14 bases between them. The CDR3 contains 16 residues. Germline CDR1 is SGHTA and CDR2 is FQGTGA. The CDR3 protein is CASSPGSVSSYNEQFF. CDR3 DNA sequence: TGTGCCAGCAGCCCCGGGAGCGTCAGCTCCTACAATGAGCAGTTCTTC.

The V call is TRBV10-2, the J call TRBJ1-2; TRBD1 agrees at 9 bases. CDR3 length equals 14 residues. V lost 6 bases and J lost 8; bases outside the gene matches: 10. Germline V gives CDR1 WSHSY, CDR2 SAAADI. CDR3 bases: TGCGCCAGCAGCCCACAGGGGGCTGAAAGAGGCTACACCTTC. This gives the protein CASSPQGAERGYTF.

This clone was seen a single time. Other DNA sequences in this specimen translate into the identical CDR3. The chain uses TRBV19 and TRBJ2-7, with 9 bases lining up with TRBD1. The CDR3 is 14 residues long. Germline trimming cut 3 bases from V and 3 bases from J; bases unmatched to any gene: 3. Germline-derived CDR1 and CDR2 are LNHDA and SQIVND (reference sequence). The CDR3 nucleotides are TGTGCCAGTAGTATCGAGGACAGGGGCTACGAGCAGTACTTC. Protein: CASSIEDRGYEQYF.

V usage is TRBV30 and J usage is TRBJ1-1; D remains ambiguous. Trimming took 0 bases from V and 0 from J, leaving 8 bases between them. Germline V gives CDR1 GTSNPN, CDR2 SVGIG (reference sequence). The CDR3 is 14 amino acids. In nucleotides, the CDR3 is TGTGCCTGGAGTGTACCATCAGTGAACACTGAAGCTTTCTTT. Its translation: CAWSVPSVNTEAFF.

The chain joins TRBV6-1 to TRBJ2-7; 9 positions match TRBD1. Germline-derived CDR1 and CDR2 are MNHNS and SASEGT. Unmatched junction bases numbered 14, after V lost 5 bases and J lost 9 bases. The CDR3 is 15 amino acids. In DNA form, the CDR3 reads TGTGCCAGCAGTTTCCCCTCGGGACAGGGATCAGGGCAGTACTTC. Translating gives CASSFPSGQGSGQYF.

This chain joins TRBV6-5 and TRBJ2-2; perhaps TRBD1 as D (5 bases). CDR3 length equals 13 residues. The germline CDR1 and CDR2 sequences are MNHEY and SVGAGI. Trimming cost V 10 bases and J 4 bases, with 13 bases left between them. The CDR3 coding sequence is TGTGCCATCGGACACCAACCCACCGGGGAGCTGTTTTTT. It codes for CAIGHQPTGELFF.

The CDR3 sequence: CASNPDRGRETQYF. CDR3 DNA: TGTGCCAGCAACCCGGACAGGGGAAGAGAGACCCAGTACTTC. The rearrangement uses TRBV11-1 and TRBJ2-5, with TRBD1 matching 9 bases. V lost 7 bases and J lost 4; bases outside the gene matches: 7. CDR1 is SGHAT and CDR2 is FQDESV in the germline V gene (reference sequence). The CDR3 is 14 amino acids.

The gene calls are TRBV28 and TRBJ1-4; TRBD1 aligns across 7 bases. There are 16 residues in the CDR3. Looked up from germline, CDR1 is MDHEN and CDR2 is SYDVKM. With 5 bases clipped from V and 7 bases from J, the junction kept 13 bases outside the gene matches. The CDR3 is CASSRQGSIHGEKLFF. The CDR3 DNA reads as TGTGCCAGCAGTAGACAGGGCTCTATCCACGGTGAAAAACTGTTTTTT.

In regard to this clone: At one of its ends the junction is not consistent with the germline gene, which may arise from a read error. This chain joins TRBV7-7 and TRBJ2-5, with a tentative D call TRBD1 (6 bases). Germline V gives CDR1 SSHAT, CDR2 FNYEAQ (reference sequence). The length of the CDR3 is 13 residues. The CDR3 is CASSKRTEETQYF. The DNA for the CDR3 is TGTGCTAGCAGCAAGAGGACAGAAGAGACCCAGTACTTC.

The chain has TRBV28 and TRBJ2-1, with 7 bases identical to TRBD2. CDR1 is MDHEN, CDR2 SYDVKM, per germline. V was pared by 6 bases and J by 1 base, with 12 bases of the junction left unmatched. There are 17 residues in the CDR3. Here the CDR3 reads CASRPAGTHGSYNEQFF. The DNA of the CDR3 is TGTGCCAGCAGGCCAGCGGGAACCCATGGGTCCTACAATGAGCAGTTCTTC.

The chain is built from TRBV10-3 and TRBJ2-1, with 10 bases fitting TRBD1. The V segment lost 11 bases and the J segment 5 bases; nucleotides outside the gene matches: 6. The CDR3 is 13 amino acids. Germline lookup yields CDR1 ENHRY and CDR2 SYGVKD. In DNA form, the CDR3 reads TGTGCCGTAAGACAGGGGGCAAACAATGAGCAGTTCTTC. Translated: CAVRQGANNEQFF.

In DNA form, the CDR3 reads TGTGCCAGCAGCCCAACCTTAGCGGTCTCCTACGAGCAGTACTTC. Its protein product is CASSPTLAVSYEQYF. V and J are TRBV9 and TRBJ2-7, with a tentative D call TRBD2 (6 bases). In germline, CDR1 is SGDLS, CDR2 YYNGEE. Trimming cost V 4 bases and J 0 bases, with 14 bases left between them. The CDR3 runs to 15 residues.

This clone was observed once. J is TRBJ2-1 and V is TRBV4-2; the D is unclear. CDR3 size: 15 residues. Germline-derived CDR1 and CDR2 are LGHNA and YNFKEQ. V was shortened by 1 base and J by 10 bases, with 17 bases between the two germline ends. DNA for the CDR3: TGTGCCAGCAGCCAAGTCCGGCCTACCAACGGGGAGCAGTTCTTC. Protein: CASSQVRPTNGEQFF.

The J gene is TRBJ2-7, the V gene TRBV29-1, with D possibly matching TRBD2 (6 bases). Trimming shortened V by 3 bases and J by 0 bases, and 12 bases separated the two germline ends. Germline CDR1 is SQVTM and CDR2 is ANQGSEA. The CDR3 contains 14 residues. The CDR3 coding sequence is TGCAGCGTTGACAAAGGGACTGGCTCCTACGAGCAGTACTTC. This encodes CSVDKGTGSYEQYF.

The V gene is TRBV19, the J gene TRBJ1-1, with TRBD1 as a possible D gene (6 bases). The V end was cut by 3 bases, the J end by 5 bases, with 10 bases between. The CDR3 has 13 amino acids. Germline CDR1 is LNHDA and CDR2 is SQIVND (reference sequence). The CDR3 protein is CASSMTGGTEAFF. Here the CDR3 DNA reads TGTGCCAGTAGTATGACAGGAGGAACTGAAGCTTTCTTT.

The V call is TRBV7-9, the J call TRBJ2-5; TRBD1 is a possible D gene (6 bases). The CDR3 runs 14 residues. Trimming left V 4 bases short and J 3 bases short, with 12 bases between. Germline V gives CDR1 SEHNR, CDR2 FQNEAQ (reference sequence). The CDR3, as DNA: TGTGCCAGCAGCTCCTACAGGGACGAAGAGACCCAGTACTTC. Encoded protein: CASSSYRDEETQYF.

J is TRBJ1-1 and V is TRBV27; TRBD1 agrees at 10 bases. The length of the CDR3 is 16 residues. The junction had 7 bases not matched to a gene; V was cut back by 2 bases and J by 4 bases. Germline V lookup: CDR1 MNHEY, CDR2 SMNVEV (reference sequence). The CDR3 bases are TGTGCCAGCAGTTTAAGTGGGACAGGGGTGGGCACTGAAGCTTTCTTT. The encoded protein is CASSLSGTGVGTEAFF.

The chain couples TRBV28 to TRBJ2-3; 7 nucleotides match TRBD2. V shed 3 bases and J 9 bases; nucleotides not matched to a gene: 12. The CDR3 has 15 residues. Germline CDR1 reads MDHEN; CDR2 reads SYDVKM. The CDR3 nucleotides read TGTGCCAGCAGTTTGGGGAGGGACGGGGCAGGGACGCAGTATTTT. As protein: CASSLGRDGAGTQYF.